The 11 T cell receptor beta chains reported below all come from one sample, sequenced in a study of blood T cells in healthy people across ages (dated by TCRdb to the mid-2010s). The library was generated by 5' RACE. Sequencing instrument: Illumina HiSeq 2500. A second PCR of about 6 to 12 cycles was performed with a sample-barcoded 5' primer and a J-beta primer mix. Using fastp at Q25 and MiXCR, TCRdb reprocessed the public reads and kept productive beta chains. Here each entry gathers all rows of one CDR3 protein and keeps the most common genes and DNA. This sample comprises around 320,000 distinct CDR3 sequences, roughly a quarter of them detected only once. The ten largest clones add up to 25% to 35% of the sample. Material: blood. The receptors were gathered from a woman aged 70 to 79 in good health.

The chain joins TRBV27 to TRBJ2-7; D unresolved. The CDR3 is 13 residues long. The V gene lost 6 bases and the J gene lost 3 bases, with 12 bases spanning the gap. CDR1 and CDR2 (germline): MNHEY, SMNVEV (reference sequence). CDR3 amino acids: CASRGSKGYEQYF. CDR3 DNA sequence: TGTGCCAGCAGAGGCTCCAAAGGCTACGAGCAGTACTTC.

This clonotype was counted ten times or more. The J gene is TRBJ2-5, the V gene TRBV27; D is possibly TRBD1 or TRBD2 (5 bases each). Per the germline V gene, CDR1 is MNHEY and CDR2 is SMNVEV (reference sequence). The V and J ends lost 5 bases and 1 base respectively, with 14 bases between them. The CDR3 spans 15 residues. CDR3 in amino acids: CASSRNLGTQETQYF. CDR3 in DNA: TGTGCCAGCAGTCGCAACCTGGGGACCCAAGAGACCCAGTACTTC.

This clonotype was recorded a few times. The chain has TRBV7-2 and TRBJ2-5; 11 bases fit TRBD2. The DNA matches TRBJ2-1 better at its end, which makes the J call doubtful. CDR3 length: 15 residues. Germline CDR1 reads SGHTA; CDR2 reads FQGNSA. Here the CDR3 reads CASSRTSGQYNEQFF. The CDR3, as DNA: TGTGCCAGCAGCCGGACTAGCGGGCAATACAATGAGCAGTTCTTC.

The rearrangement uses TRBV28 and TRBJ2-7, with D unresolved. CDR3 length equals 14 residues. V was trimmed by 10 bases and J by 0 bases, leaving 16 bases between them. CDR1 is MDHEN and CDR2 is SYDVKM in the germline V gene. The CDR3 here is CATAMSETSYEQYF. CDR3 DNA sequence: TGTGCCACCGCTATGAGCGAAACCTCCTACGAGCAGTACTTC.

In its sample, this clonotype was seen many times. The chain links TRBV20-1 to TRBJ2-1, with a possible D match to TRBD1 (6 bases). Germline CDR1 is DFQATT and CDR2 is SNEGSKA (reference sequence). The CDR3 is 16 residues long. The V end was cut by 6 bases, the J end by 5 bases, with 23 bases between. The CDR3 DNA sequence: TGCAGTGCGAGTAATGCCGGGACACCACAGAACAATGAGCAGTTCTTC. Protein: CSASNAGTPQNNEQFF.

This clonotype has ten or more counts. The J gene is TRBJ2-7, the V gene TRBV24-1, with D possibly being TRBD1 or TRBD2 (6 bases each). The V gene's germline CDR1 is KGHDR and CDR2 SFDVKD. The CDR3 spans 13 residues. Trimming removed 10 bases from V and 0 bases from J, with 12 bases in between. CDR3 sequence reads: CATRGESSYEQYF. The CDR3 nucleotides are TGTGCCACGAGGGGGGAGAGCTCCTACGAGCAGTACTTC.

The chain has TRBV29-1 and TRBJ2-5; D call uncertain. The V gene's germline CDR1 is SQVTM and CDR2 ANQGSEA. The germline V and J ends were trimmed by 8 bases and 2 bases, with 21 bases remaining between them. The CDR3 covers 15 residues. The CDR3 is CSSYQAGYKQETQYF. CDR3 DNA: TGCAGCTCATACCAGGCAGGCTACAAACAAGAGACCCAGTACTTC.

The chain couples TRBV20-1 to TRBJ2-5, with D unclear. The germline V and J ends were trimmed by 3 bases and 10 bases, with 15 bases remaining between them. CDR1 and CDR2 from the germline V gene are DFQATT and SNEGSKA (reference sequence). The CDR3 extends over 12 amino acids. The DNA of the CDR3 is TGCAGTGCTAGGGGAATCGGACGTAACCAGTACTTC. It encodes CSARGIGRNQYF.

The chain combines TRBV5-5 with TRBJ2-5, with D possibly being TRBD2 (5 bases). The CDR3 consists of 13 residues. V was shortened by 2 bases and J by 4 bases, with 9 bases between the two germline ends. Germline-derived CDR1 and CDR2 are SGHKS and YYEKEE (reference sequence). In DNA, the CDR3 is TGTGCCAGCAGCTTCCAGGCGGGAGAGACCCAGTACTTC. Encoded protein: CASSFQAGETQYF.

This clonotype was observed at least ten times. The chain links TRBV7-6 to TRBJ2-5; D remains ambiguous. Germline-derived CDR1 and CDR2 are SGHVS and FNYEAQ. V shed 2 bases and J shed 5 bases, with 6 bases lying between them. CDR3 length: 12 residues. The CDR3 DNA reads TGTGCCAGCAGCTTAATGTTCGAGACCCAGTACTTC. This codes for CASSLMFETQYF. Combining the CDR3 with reference TRBV7-6 and TRBJ2-5 gives the whole variable domain GAGVSQSPRYKVTKRGQDVALRCDPISGHVSLYWYRQALGQGPEFLTYFNYEAQQDKSGLPNDRFSAERPEGSISTLTIQRTEQRDSAMYRCASSLMFETQYFGPGTRLLVL.

This chain connects TRBV3-1 to TRBJ1-1; D is unclear. This CDR3 contains 13 residues. Germline CDR1 reads LGHDT; CDR2 reads YNNKEL (reference sequence). Trimming stripped 3 bases from V and 4 bases from J, with 9 bases between. This CDR3 reads CASSQDLGTEAFF. The CDR3 region has the DNA TGTGCCAGCAGCCAGGATTTAGGCACTGAAGCTTTCTTT.